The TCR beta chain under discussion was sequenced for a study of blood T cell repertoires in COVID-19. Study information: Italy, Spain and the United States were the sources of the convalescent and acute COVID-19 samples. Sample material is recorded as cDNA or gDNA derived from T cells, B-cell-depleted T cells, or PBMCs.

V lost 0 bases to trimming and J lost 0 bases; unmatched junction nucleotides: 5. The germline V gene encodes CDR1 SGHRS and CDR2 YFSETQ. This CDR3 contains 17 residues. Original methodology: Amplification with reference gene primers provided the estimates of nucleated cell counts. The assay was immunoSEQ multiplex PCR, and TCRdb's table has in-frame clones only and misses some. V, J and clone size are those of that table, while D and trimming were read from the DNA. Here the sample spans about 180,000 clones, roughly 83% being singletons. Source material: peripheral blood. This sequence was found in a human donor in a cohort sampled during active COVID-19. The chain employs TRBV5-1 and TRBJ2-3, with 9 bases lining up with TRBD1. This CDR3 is CASSLAGQGSSTDTQYF. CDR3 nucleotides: TGCGCCAGCAGCTTGGCCGGACAGGGGTCAAGCACAGATACGCAGTATTTT.